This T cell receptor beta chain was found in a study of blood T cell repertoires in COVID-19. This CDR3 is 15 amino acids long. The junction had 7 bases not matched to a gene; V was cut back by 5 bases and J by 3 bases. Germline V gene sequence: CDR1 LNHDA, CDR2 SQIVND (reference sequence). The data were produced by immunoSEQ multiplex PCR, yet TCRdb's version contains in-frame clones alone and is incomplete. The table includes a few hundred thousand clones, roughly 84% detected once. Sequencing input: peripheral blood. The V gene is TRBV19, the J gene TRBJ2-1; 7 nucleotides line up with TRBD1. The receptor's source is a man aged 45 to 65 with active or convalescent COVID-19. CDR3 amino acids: CASSFSGQIYNEQFF. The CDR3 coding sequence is TGTGCCAGTAGTTTTTCGGGACAGATCTACAATGAGCAGTTCTTC.